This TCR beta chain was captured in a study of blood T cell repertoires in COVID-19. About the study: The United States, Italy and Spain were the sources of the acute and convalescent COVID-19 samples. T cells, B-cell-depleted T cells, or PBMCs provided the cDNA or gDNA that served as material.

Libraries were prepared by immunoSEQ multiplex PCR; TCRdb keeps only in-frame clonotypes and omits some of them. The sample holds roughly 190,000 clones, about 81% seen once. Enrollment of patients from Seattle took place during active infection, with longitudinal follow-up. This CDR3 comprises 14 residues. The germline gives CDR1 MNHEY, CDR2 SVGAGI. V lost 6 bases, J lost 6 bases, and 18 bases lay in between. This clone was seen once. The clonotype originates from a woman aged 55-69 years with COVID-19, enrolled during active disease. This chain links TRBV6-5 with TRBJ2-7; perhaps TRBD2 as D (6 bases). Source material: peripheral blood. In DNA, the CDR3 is TGTGCCAGCAGGGCAGGGACTCCCCCCACCGAGCAGTACTTC. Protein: CASRAGTPPTEQYF.